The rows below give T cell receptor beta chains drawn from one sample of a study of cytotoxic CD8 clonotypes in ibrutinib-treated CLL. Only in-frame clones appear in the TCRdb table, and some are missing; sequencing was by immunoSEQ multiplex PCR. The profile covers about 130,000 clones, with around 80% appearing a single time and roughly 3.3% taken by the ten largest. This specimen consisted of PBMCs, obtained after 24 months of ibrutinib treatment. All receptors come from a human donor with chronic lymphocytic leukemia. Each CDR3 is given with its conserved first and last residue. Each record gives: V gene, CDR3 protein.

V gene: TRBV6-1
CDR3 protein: CASSATVFYEQFF

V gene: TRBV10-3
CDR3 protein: CAISEGTGTYEQYF

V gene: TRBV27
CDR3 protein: CASSSGSGQETQYF

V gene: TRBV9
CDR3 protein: CASSVAPDNTGELFF

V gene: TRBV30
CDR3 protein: CAWSVGGRGTRVYF

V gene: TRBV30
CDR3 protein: CAWRGAGTEAFF

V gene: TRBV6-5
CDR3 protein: CASRTRAYSNQPQHF

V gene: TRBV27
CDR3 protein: CASSNPLDTQYF

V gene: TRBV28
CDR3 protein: CASSYPPLYEQYF

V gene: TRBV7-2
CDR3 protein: CASSPAPDTYYEQYF

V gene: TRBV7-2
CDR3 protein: CASSLGWRGQETQYF

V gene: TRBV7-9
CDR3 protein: CASSSPEKGGREGGYGYTF

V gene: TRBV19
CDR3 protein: CASSMGGASYEQYF

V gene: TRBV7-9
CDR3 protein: CASSLDYPRHQETQYF

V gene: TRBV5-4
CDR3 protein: CASSQPPGTGASGEQFF

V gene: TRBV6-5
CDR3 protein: CASSVRDRNYGYTF

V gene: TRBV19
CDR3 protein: CASKIGGPNYGYTF

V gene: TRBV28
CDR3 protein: CASSLEETQYF

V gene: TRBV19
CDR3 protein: CASSSTRRTYEQYF

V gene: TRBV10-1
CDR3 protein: CASSESAGNTEAFF

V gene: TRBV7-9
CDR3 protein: CASSLSGGHSGNTIYF

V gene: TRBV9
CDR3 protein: CASSGRVYGYTF

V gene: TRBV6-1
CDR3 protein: CASSEDGGGGYTF

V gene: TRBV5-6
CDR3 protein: CASSPLRQGGQYF

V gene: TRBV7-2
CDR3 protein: CASSSLGTGGSLGANVLTF

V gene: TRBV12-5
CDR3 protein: CASGLHTGARLYGYTF

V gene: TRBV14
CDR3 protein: CASSQDSTVYNEQFF

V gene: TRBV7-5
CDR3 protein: CARSLGTVTGTEAFF

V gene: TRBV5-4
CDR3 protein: CASSRSSYNEQFF

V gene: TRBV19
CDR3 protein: CASTTGGGSNEQFF

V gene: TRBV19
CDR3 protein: CASTRTGGTGELFF

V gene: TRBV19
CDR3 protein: CASSGQGRLMNTEAFF

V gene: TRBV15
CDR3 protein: CATRGDRGYNEQFF

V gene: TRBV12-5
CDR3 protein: CASCVGGANEQYF

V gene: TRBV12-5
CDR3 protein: CASGLVTGTVPWGGYTF

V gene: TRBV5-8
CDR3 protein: CASSLVASGQYQETQYF